Here is one T cell receptor (beta chain) with its context. Antigen: not known. The data are from a study of post-analysis software for immune sequencing data. General study points: In patients, about 5 TRBV segments were more frequent than in controls, with TRBV5-6, TRBV5-1 and TRBV20-1 among them.

Sequencing libraries made from TCR beta cDNA carried unique molecular identifiers. Once roughly 1 to 10 million T cells were used, about 490,000 cDNA molecules resulted. MiXCR, applied by TCRdb to the PCR reads, yields one record per CDR3 protein. Of approximately 690,000 distinct CDR3 sequences in the sample, approximately 60% were seen once. The V end was cut by 5 bases, the J end by 0 bases, with 7 bases between. In germline, CDR1 is LGHNT, CDR2 FRNRAP. The CDR3 loop spans 13 amino acids. The sequenced material came from blood. The clonotype comes from a girl aged 2-10 years with multiple sclerosis. This chain connects TRBV12-5 to TRBJ1-2; a possible D gene is TRBD1 (5 bases). CDR3 region: CASGLTANYGYTF. The CDR3 DNA reads TGTGCTAGTGGTCTGACAGCTAACTATGGCTACACCTTC.